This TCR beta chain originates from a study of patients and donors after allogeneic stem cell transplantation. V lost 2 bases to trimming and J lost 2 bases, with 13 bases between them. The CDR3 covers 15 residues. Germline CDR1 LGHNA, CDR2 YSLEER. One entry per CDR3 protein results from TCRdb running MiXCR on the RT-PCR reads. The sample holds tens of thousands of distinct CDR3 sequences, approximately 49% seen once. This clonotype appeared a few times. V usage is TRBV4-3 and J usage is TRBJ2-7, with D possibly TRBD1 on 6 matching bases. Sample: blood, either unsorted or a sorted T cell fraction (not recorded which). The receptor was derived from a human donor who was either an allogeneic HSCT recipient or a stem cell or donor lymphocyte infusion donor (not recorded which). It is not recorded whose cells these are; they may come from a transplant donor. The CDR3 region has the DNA TGCGCCAGCAGCCAACTACGGGACACAACCTACGAGCAGTACTTC. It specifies CASSQLRDTTYEQYF.